The T cell receptor beta chain under discussion was sequenced for a study of cytomegalovirus exposure and HLA in healthy donors. Whole-study findings and limits: Later analysis identified a missense DCLRE1C variant that was linked to TCR beta V- and J-gene trimming. Altogether, about 160 TCR beta chains were recorded as cytomegalovirus-associated.

Unrecorded immune exposures were likely, despite nominal health at sampling. Comment on this clone: No antigen is known for it.

PCR used 60 Vbeta primers and 13 Jbeta primers. Profiling relied on immunoSEQ multiplex PCR, and the TCRdb table lists in-frame clones only, not all of them. The table records fewer than 110,000 clones, 65% to 80% of them present only once. The germline V and J ends were trimmed by 4 bases and 7 bases, with 20 bases remaining between them. Germline-derived CDR1 and CDR2 are SEHNR and FQNEAQ (reference sequence). The CDR3 covers 16 residues. The sample taken for sequencing was PBMCs. This clonotype was obtained from a woman aged 18 to 35 in good health and CMV-seropositive. The chain couples TRBV7-9 to TRBJ1-5, with D hard to call. CDR3 DNA: TGTGCCAGCAGCTCCCCACGGGAAATCGGGCAGCAGCCCCAGCATTTT. Protein sequence: CASSSPREIGQQPQHF.